This T cell receptor (beta chain) derives from a study of beta chain features in type 1 diabetes. Overall study findings and caveats: All four CD4+ subsets from Type 1 diabetes patients carried moderately but significantly shorter TCRB CDR3s.

A remark on this clone: The antigen remains unidentified.

The authors reverse transcribed all of the isolated RNA, so sequencing captured expressed TCRB transcripts. Naive, central memory and regulatory T cell samples came to a mean of about 3.9 million reads. Profiled with immunoSEQ multiplex PCR; TCRdb holds only in-frame clones, not every one. The repertoire holds about 410,000 clones, with 11% to 15% as singletons. The TCR was taken from a man younger than 40 in good health. The material sequenced was naive CD4+ T cells from blood.

The CDR3 bases are TGTGCCAGCAGGTCGACAGGGCGAGAGACCCAGTACTTC. This translates into CASRSTGRETQYF. The J gene is TRBJ2-5, the V gene TRBV6-6; 7 positions match TRBD1. The V and J ends lost 6 bases and 4 bases, in that order; junction bases with no gene match: 5. CDR3 length: 13 residues. Germline assignment: CDR1 MNHNY and CDR2 SVGAGI (reference sequence).